This T cell receptor (beta chain) was sequenced for a study of blood T cell repertoires in COVID-19. Study details: Acute-phase and convalescent COVID-19 samples originated in the United States, Italy and Spain. From T cells, B-cell-depleted T cells, or PBMCs came the material, which was cDNA or gDNA.

Per the original methods: Reference gene primer amplification gave nucleated cell count estimates. Sequencing used immunoSEQ multiplex PCR; TCRdb keeps in-frame clones, though not all of them. V and J calls and clone size are as listed in that table; D and trimming were resolved from the DNA. The sample yields over 200,000 clones, approximately 88% seen once. CDR3 length: 15 residues. CDR1 and CDR2 from the germline V gene are SGDLS and YYNGEE. V was pared by 2 bases and J by 4 bases, with 4 bases of the junction left unmatched. The TCR sequence derives from a human donor in a cohort sampled during active COVID-19. The sequencing input was peripheral blood. The genes are TRBV9 and TRBJ2-1, with TRBD2 matching over 9 bases. CDR3 sequence reads: CASSVSTSGYNEQFF. CDR3 nucleotide sequence: TGTGCCAGCAGCGTCTCGACTAGCGGATACAATGAGCAGTTCTTC.